The sequence of this T cell receptor beta chain was determined in a study of blood T cell repertoires in COVID-19. Only in-frame clones appear in the TCRdb table, and some are missing; sequencing was by immunoSEQ multiplex PCR. This table has about 400,000 clones, around 88% appearing once. The TCR comes from a woman aged 55 to 70 with COVID-19, enrolled during active disease. Sequenced sample: peripheral blood.

CDR3 nucleotide sequence: TGTGCCAGTAGTATAGATCTAGGCAGGGGACAAGACACTGAAGCTTTCTTT. Protein sequence: CASSIDLGRGQDTEAFF. The gene calls are TRBV19 and TRBJ1-1, with D maybe TRBD1 (6 bases). Trimming stripped 0 bases from V and 3 bases from J, with 17 bases between. CDR1 LNHDA and CDR2 SQIVND come from the germline V gene (reference sequence). This CDR3 region has 17 residues.